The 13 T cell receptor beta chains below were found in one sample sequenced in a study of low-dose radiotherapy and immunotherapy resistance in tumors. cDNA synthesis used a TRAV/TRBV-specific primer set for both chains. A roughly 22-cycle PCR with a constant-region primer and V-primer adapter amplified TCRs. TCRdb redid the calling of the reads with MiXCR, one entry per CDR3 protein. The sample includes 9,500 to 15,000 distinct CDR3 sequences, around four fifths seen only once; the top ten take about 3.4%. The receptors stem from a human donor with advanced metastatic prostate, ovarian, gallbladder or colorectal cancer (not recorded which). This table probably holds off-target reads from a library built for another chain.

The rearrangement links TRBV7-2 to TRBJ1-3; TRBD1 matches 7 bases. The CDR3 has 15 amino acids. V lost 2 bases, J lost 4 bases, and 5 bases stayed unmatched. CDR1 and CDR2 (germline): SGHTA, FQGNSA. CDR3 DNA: TGTGCCAGCAGCTTATACAGGGGATCAGGAAACACCATATATTTT. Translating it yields CASSLYRGSGNTIYF.

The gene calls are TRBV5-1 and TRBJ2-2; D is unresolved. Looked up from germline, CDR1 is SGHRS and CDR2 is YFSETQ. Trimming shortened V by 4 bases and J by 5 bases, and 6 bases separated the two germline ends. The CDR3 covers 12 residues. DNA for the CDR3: TGCGCCAGCAGCGCCGGGACCGGGGAGCTGTTTTTT. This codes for CASSAGTGELFF.

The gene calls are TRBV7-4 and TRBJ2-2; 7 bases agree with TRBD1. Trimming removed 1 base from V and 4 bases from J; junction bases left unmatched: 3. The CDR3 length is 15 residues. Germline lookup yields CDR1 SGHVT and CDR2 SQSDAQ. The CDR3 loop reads CASSLGDSGTGELFF. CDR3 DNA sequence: TGTGCCAGCAGCTTAGGGGACAGTGGCACCGGGGAGCTGTTTTTT. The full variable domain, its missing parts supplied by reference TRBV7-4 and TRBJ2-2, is GAGVSQSPRYKVAKRGRDVALRCDSISGHVTLYWYRQTLGQGSEVLTYSQSDAQRDKSGRPSGRFSAERPERSVSTLKIQRTEQGDSAVYLCASSLGDSGTGELFFGEGSRLTVL.

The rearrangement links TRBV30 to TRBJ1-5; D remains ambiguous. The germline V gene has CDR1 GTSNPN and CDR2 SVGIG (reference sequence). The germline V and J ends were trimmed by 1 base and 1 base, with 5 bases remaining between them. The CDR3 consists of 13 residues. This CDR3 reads CAWSGQSNQPQHF. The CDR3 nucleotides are TGTGCCTGGAGTGGGCAGAGCAATCAGCCCCAGCATTTT.

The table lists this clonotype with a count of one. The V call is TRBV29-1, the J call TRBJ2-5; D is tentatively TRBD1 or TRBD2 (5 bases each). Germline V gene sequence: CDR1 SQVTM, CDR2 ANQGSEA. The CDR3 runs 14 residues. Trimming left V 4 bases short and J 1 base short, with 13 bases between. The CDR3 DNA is TGCAGCGTTGCGAAAGGGACGGCCCAAGAGACCCAGTACTTC. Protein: CSVAKGTAQETQYF.

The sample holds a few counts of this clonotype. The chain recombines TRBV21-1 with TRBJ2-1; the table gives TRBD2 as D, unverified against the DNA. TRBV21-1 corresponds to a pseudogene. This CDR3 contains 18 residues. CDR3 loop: CASSKKEGTSGPYNEQFF. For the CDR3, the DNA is TGTGCCAGCAGCAAGAAGGAGGGAACTAGCGGACCCTACAATGAGCAGTTCTTC.

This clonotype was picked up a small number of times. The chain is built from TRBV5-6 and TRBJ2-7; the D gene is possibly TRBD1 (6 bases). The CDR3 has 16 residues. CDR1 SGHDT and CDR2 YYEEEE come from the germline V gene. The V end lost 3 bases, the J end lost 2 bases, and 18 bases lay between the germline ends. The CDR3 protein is CASSSALQGRTYEQYF. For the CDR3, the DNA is TGTGCCAGCAGCTCAGCCCTACAGGGCCGTACCTACGAGCAGTACTTC.

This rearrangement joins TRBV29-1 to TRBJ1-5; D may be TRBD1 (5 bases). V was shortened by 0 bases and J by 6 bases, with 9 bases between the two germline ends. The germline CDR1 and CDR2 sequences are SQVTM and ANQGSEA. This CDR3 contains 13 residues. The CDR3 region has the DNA TGCAGCGTTGAAGAACAGGCGGGTCAGCCCCAGCATTTT. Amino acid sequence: CSVEEQAGQPQHF.

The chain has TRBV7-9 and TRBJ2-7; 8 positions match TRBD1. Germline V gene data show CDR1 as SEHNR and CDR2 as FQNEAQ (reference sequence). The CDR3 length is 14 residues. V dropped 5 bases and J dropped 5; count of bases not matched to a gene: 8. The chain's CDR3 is CASSRSDRADEQYF. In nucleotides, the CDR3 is TGTGCCAGCAGCCGGTCGGACAGGGCTGACGAGCAGTACTTC.

CDR3 nucleotide sequence: TGTGCCAGCAGCGCCCGGGACCTTTACGAGCAGTACTTC. This codes for CASSARDLYEQYF. The V and J genes are TRBV7-2 and TRBJ2-7; D is tentatively TRBD1 or TRBD2 (5 bases each). Trimming took 5 bases from V and 4 from J, leaving 12 bases between them. In germline, CDR1 is SGHTA, CDR2 FQGNSA. The CDR3 contains 13 residues.

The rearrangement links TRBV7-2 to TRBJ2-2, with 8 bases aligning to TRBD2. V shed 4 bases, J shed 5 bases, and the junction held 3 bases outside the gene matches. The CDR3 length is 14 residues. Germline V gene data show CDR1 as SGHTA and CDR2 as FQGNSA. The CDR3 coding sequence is TGTGCCAGCAGCTATAGACTAGCGACCGGGGAGCTGTTTTTT. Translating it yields CASSYRLATGELFF.

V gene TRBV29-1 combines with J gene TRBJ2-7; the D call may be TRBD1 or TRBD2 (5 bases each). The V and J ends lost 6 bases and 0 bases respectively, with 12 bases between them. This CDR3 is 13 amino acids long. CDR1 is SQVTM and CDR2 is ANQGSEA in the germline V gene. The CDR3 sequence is CSVGPGISYEQYF. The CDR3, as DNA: TGCAGCGTGGGACCGGGAATCTCCTACGAGCAGTACTTC.

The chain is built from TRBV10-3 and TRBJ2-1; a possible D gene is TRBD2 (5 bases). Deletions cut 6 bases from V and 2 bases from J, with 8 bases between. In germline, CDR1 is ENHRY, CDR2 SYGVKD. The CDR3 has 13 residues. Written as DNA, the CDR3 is TGTGCCATCAGCCCCGGGGCCTACAATGAGCAGTTCTTC. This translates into CAISPGAYNEQFF.